Detailed here is one T cell receptor (beta chain). The CDR3 extends over 15 amino acids. Germline CDR1 SGDLS, CDR2 YYNGEE. The V and J ends lost 0 bases and 2 bases respectively, with 11 bases between them. This sample is drawn from a study of blood T cell repertoires in COVID-19. Study details: The samples span acute and convalescent COVID-19 from the United States, Italy and Spain. T cells, B-cell-depleted T cells, or PBMCs provided the cDNA or gDNA that served as material.

Original data processing: Cell counts per sample came from amplifying reference gene primers. Assay used: immunoSEQ multiplex PCR; TCRdb lists only in-frame clones, some missing. The D gene and trimming were derived from the DNA, and the V and J assignments and clone size from that table. Of 240,000 or so clones listed, roughly 87% are singletons. The clonotype originates from a woman aged 25 to 45 with acute or convalescent COVID-19. Sequencing was done on a sample of peripheral blood. The chain uses TRBV9 and TRBJ2-5; tentative D call: TRBD2 (6 bases). The CDR3 sequence: CASSVGLGGQETQYF. CDR3 nucleotide sequence: TGTGCCAGCAGCGTAGGACTAGGTGGTCAAGAGACCCAGTACTTC.